This TCR beta chain was identified in a study of patients and donors after allogeneic stem cell transplantation. TCRdb re-analysed the RT-PCR reads in MiXCR, keeping a single row per CDR3 protein. The sample includes roughly 190,000 distinct CDR3 sequences, approximately 41% seen only once; the top ten take 33%. The sequence was obtained from a human donor who was either an allogeneic HSCT recipient or a stem cell or donor lymphocyte infusion donor (not recorded which). It is not recorded whose cells these are; they may come from a transplant donor. The sample was blood, either unsorted or a sorted T cell fraction (not recorded which).

The chain's CDR3 is CSATRNGNTIYF. For the CDR3, the DNA is TGCAGTGCCACCCGGAACGGAAACACCATATATTTT. The chain joins TRBV20-1 to TRBJ1-3; D is ambiguous. The germline CDR1 and CDR2 sequences are DFQATT and SNEGSKA (reference sequence). V shed 6 bases and J shed 4 bases, with 10 bases lying between them. There are 12 residues in the CDR3.